This T cell receptor (beta chain) was sequenced during a study of tumor-infiltrating lymphocytes in primary liver carcinoma. The wider study: Staged T1-T3 N0M0, the tumors had sizes that ranged from roughly 4 to 10 cm across. Yields of productive TCRbeta reads ranged from roughly 3.5 to 7.5 million per sample and were similar across tissue types. General study results and limits: Tumor specimens were characterized by a significantly higher top-250-clone fraction than blood (p = 0.039). Representation across all five tumor regions was limited to only about 7-24% of top clones.

Points on this clonotype: Its antigen remains unidentified.

TCR beta cDNA was reverse-transcribed from about 500 ng of total RNA. The reaction used a constant-region primer and ProtoScript II reverse transcriptase. For TCR beta, libraries were produced by three nested multiplex PCR rounds using slightly modified ARM-PCR. The first two PCR rounds, nine to ten cycles each, used TRBV1-TRBV30 forward primers and a C-beta reverse primer. One entry per CDR3 protein, called by TCRdb with MiXCR from the multiplex PCR reads. The sample has 25,000 to 35,000 distinct CDR3 sequences; roughly four fifths are singletons. Joint extraction of RNA and DNA used about 17-31 mg of bulk tissue that was unsorted. Trimming took off 5 bases at V and 12 bases at J, with 16 bases between the two ends. Germline CDR1 reads SGHAT; CDR2 reads FQNNGV. This CDR3 is 12 amino acids long.

Sequencing was carried out using liver tumor tissue from sampling region 5. Subset here: tumor region T5, tumor centre. The gene calls are TRBV11-2 and TRBJ1-1; no reliable D call. This TCR came from a man between 40 and 49 years old with primary liver carcinoma and hepatitis B virus infection. CDR3 region: CASSQSYTETFF. Written as DNA, the CDR3 is TGTGCCAGCAGCCAGAGCTATACTGAGACTTTCTTT.